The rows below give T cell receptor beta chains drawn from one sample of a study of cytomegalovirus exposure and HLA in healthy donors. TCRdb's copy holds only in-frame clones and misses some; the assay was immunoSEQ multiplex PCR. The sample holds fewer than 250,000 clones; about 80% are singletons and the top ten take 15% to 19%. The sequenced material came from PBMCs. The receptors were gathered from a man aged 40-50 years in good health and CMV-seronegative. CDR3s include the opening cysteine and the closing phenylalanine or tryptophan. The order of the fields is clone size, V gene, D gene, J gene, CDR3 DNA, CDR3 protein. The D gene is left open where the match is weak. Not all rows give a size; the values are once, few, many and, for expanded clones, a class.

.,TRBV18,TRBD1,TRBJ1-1,TGTGCCAGCTCACCTAGACTAAGGGGACAGGGGAACACTGAAGCTTTCTTT,CASSPRLRGQGNTEAFF
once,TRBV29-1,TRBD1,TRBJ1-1,TGCAGCGTGGCGACAGGGGGCCTCACTGAAGCTTTCTTT,CSVATGGLTEAFF
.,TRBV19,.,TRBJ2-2,TGTGCCAGTCCACTAGCTAGCACCGGGGAGCTGTTTTTT,CASPLASTGELFF
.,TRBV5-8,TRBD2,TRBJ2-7,TGTGCCAGCAGGGAGCGGGGGCGCGCCTACGAGCAGTACTTC,CASRERGRAYEQYF
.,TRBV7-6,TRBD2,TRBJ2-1,TGTGCCAGCAGCCCCACCGGCGGGGGGCTCTCCTACAATGAGCAGTTCTTC,CASSPTGGGLSYNEQFF
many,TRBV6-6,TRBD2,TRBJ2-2,TGTGCCAGCAGTTTAGCGGGAGGGACGGGCGGGGAGCTGTTTTTT,CASSLAGGTGGELFF
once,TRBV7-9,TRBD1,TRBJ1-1,TGTGCCAGCAGCCCCGGACAGGGGAACACTGAAGCTTTCTTT,CASSPGQGNTEAFF
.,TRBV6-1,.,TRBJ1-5,TGTGCCACCTCAGACAGAGGTCAGCCCCAGCATTTT,CATSDRGQPQHF
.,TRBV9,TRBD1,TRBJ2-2,TGTGCCAGCAGCGTAGTTGTGACAGGGGTCACCGGGGAGCTGTTTTTT,CASSVVVTGVTGELFF
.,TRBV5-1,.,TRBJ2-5,TGCGCCAGCAGCTTCGGGGAAGAGACCCAGTACTTC,CASSFGEETQYF
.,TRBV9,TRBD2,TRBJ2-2,TGTGCCAGCAGCCCGCAGACTAGCGGGAGTGATGGGGAGCTGTTTTTT,CASSPQTSGSDGELFF
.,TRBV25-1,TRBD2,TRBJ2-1,TGTGCCAGCAGACTAGCGAGCGAGCAGTTCTTC,CASRLASEQFF
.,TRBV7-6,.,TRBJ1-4,TGTGCCAGCAGCTTAGAGGCAGGGTCGGATGAAAAACTGTTTTTT,CASSLEAGSDEKLFF